This passage covers 28 T cell receptor beta chains from one sample sequenced in a study of T cells after yellow fever vaccination. TCRdb recomputed calls from the 5' RACE reads with MiXCR, one row per CDR3 protein. The repertoire has 500,000 to 650,000 distinct CDR3 sequences, about a sixth of them found once; the top ten carry around a sixth. Sequencing was performed on PBMCs, taken less than 6 days after the first yellow fever vaccination. Source of these receptors: a man younger than 35 who received the YFV17D yellow fever vaccine.

The chain couples TRBV9 to TRBJ2-3; D gene uncertain. Germline values: CDR1 SGDLS, CDR2 YYNGEE. The CDR3 has 13 residues. Trimming shortened V by 2 bases and J by 0 bases, and 4 bases separated the two germline ends. DNA of the CDR3: TGTGCCAGCAGCGTTTTCAGCACAGATACGCAGTATTTT. It is translated as CASSVFSTDTQYF.

This clonotype turned up a few times. CDR3 coding DNA: TGCGCCAGGATATCGGGTACAGATACGCAGTATTTT. Translating it yields CARISGTDTQYF. This rearrangement joins TRBV5-1 to TRBJ2-3, with D hard to call. V was clipped by 8 bases and J by 3 bases, with 10 bases between them. The CDR3 has 12 residues. Germline CDR1 SGHRS, CDR2 YFSETQ.

This clonotype was observed a few times. The gene calls are TRBV7-2 and TRBJ2-1; 9 nucleotides line up with TRBD2. CDR1 is SGHTA, CDR2 FQGNSA, per germline. V trimming: 4 bases; J trimming: 4 bases; junction bases outside the gene matches: 8. This CDR3 contains 16 residues. CDR3 in amino acids: CASSSISGGVYNEQFF. DNA of the CDR3: TGTGCCAGCAGCTCGATTAGCGGGGGAGTTTACAATGAGCAGTTCTTC.

The CDR3 sequence is CAWIRRTGGYEQYF. CDR3 bases: TGTGCCTGGATTAGAAGGACAGGGGGATACGAGCAGTACTTC. The rearrangement uses TRBV30 and TRBJ2-7, with 10 nucleotides matching TRBD1. Trimming at V came to 4 bases and at J to 4 bases, leaving 7 bases not matched to a gene. CDR3 length equals 14 residues. Germline loops: CDR1 GTSNPN, CDR2 SVGIG (reference sequence).

This clonotype showed up just a few times. The genes are TRBV30 and TRBJ1-2; D unclear. This CDR3 is 13 amino acids long. Per the germline V gene, CDR1 is GTSNPN and CDR2 is SVGIG (reference sequence). The V and J ends lost 2 bases and 3 bases respectively, with 10 bases between them. Written as DNA, the CDR3 is TGTGCCTGGAGTCACACGGGTGACTATGGCTACACCTTC. Translating gives CAWSHTGDYGYTF. Full variable domain (remainder filled in from reference TRBV30 and TRBJ1-2): SQTIHQWPATLVQPVGSPLSLECTVEGTSNPNLYWYRQAAGRGLQLLFYSVGIGQISSEVPQNLSASRPQDRQFILSSKKLLLSDSGFYLCAWSHTGDYGYTFGSGTRLTVV.

This clonotype showed up just a few times. The CDR3: CASSRGGLTRTETQYF. As DNA, the CDR3 is TGTGCCAGCAGCCGGGGGGGACTAACCAGAACAGAGACCCAGTACTTC. V and J are TRBV7-2 and TRBJ2-5; 8 bases align to TRBD2. Germline trimming cut 5 bases from V and 4 bases from J; bases unmatched to any gene: 12. The CDR3 length is 16 residues. The germline CDR1 and CDR2 sequences are SGHTA and FQGNSA.

This clonotype came up many times. The genes are TRBV6-5 and TRBJ1-5; 7 bases are shared with TRBD1. The V gene end was trimmed by 4 bases and the J gene end by 2 bases; junction bases not matched to a gene: 8. This CDR3 has 16 amino acids. Germline values: CDR1 MNHEY, CDR2 SVGAGI. CDR3 protein: CASSSDRDGRNQPQHF. The CDR3 DNA sequence: TGTGCCAGCAGTTCTGACAGGGACGGACGCAATCAGCCCCAGCATTTT.

This clonotype turned up a few times. The rearrangement uses TRBV27 and TRBJ2-6; D is uncertain. Trimming took 3 bases from V and 0 from J, leaving 9 bases between them. The CDR3 runs 16 residues. Germline V gives CDR1 MNHEY, CDR2 SMNVEV (reference sequence). The CDR3 protein is CASSFVLGSGANVLTF. The CDR3 bases are TGTGCCAGCAGTTTTGTATTGGGCTCTGGGGCCAACGTCCTGACTTTC.

In its sample, this clonotype was seen a few times. The J gene is TRBJ1-6, the V gene TRBV7-9; tentative D call: TRBD1 (6 bases). V was pared by 5 bases and J by 7 bases, with 15 bases between. Germline CDR1 SEHNR, CDR2 FQNEAQ (reference sequence). The CDR3 is made up of 15 amino acids. The CDR3 reads CASSLGGHENSPLHF. The CDR3 DNA reads TGTGCCAGCAGCCTAGGGGGACACGAGAATTCACCCCTCCACTTT.

This clonotype showed up many times. This sequence joins TRBV4-3 and TRBJ1-1; D may be TRBD1 (5 bases). Germline V gives CDR1 LGHNA, CDR2 YSLEER. The CDR3 covers 13 residues. The V end was cut by 4 bases, the J end by 3 bases, with 9 bases between. Written as DNA, the CDR3 is TGCGCCAGCAGCCCTGACAGTTACACTGAAGCTTTCTTT. Protein sequence: CASSPDSYTEAFF.

This sequence joins TRBV20-1 and TRBJ2-3; 9 nucleotides match TRBD2. There are 15 residues in the CDR3. With 0 bases clipped from V and 3 bases from J, the junction kept 4 bases outside the gene matches. Germline V gives CDR1 DFQATT, CDR2 SNEGSKA (reference sequence). The CDR3 loop is CSARDNLAGTDTQYF. The DNA of the CDR3 is TGCAGTGCTAGAGATAACCTAGCGGGGACAGATACGCAGTATTTT.

This clonotype was seen only a few times. The CDR3 DNA follows: TGTGCCAGCAGCCTGAAGAGGGACAGGGCAACCTACGAGCAGTACTTC. It is translated as CASSLKRDRATYEQYF. The chain uses TRBV11-2 and TRBJ2-7; 9 bases match TRBD1. This CDR3 has 16 amino acids. Trimming took 5 bases from V and 2 from J; bases not matched to a gene: 10. Per germline, CDR1 SGHAT and CDR2 FQNNGV.

The rearrangement links TRBV6-2 or TRBV6-3 to TRBJ1-3, with 8 bases identical to TRBD1. Germline V CDR1 and CDR2: MNHEY, SVGEGT. V gave up 10 bases and J gave up 4 bases; unmatched junction bases: 6. This CDR3 has 13 residues. The CDR3 bases are TGTGCCATCCTACAGGGGGACGGAAACACCATATATTTT. It codes for CAILQGDGNTIYF.

The chain has TRBV11-2 and TRBJ2-5; either TRBD1 or TRBD2 may fit D (6 bases each). The V gene lost 0 bases and the J gene lost 1 base, with 15 bases spanning the gap. This CDR3 contains 17 residues. Germline V CDR1 and CDR2: SGHAT, FQNNGV. The CDR3 spells CASSLDRMWGAQETQYF. The CDR3 coding sequence is TGTGCCAGCAGCTTAGATCGGATGTGGGGGGCCCAAGAGACCCAGTACTTC.

This clonotype was counted a few times. The chain has TRBV20-1 and TRBJ2-5; the D call may be TRBD1 or TRBD2 (6 bases each). CDR1 and CDR2 from the germline V gene are DFQATT and SNEGSKA (reference sequence). Trimming left V 2 bases short and J 5 bases short, with 21 bases between. The CDR3 runs 16 residues. CDR3 in DNA: TGCAGTGCTAGATCCCGTAGGGGGGCCTGGGTCGAGACCCAGTACTTC. Protein: CSARSRRGAWVETQYF.

The gene calls are TRBV29-1 and TRBJ1-2, with TRBD1 identical over 9 bases. This CDR3 is 13 amino acids long. Germline loops: CDR1 SQVTM, CDR2 ANQGSEA. The V segment lost 7 bases and the J segment 6 bases; nucleotides outside the gene matches: 9. This CDR3 reads CSGGPGQGDGYTF. The CDR3 DNA reads as TGCAGCGGTGGACCGGGACAGGGTGATGGCTACACCTTC.

A few counts support this clonotype. The V call is TRBV7-6, the J call TRBJ2-2; D gene unclear. Between the trimmed V and J ends, which lost 2 bases and 5 bases, there was a span of 15 bases. CDR1 and CDR2 from the germline V gene are SGHVS and FNYEAQ. The CDR3 length is 16 residues. The CDR3, as DNA: TGTGCCAGCAGCTTACGGCCCCCCGCTGTGACCGGGGAGCTGTTTTTT. Its protein is CASSLRPPAVTGELFF.

This clonotype was seen a handful of times. V is TRBV20-1 and J is TRBJ1-1, with D perhaps matching TRBD1 (5 bases). CDR3 length: 14 amino acids. Germline assignment: CDR1 DFQATT and CDR2 SNEGSKA (reference sequence). Trimming stripped 7 bases from V and 1 base from J, with 16 bases between. CDR3 sequence: CSVRRVGGNTEAFF. The CDR3 nucleotides read TGCAGTGTCCGTCGGGTGGGGGGGAACACTGAAGCTTTCTTT.

This chain joins TRBV25-1 and TRBJ2-2, with 8 bases aligning to TRBD1. Germline V lookup: CDR1 MGHDK, CDR2 SYGVNS. CDR3 length: 18 amino acids. Trimming at V came to 0 bases and at J to 0 bases, leaving 6 bases not matched to a gene. CDR3: CASSEYLGQETNTGELFF. The DNA of the CDR3 is TGTGCCAGCAGTGAATATTTGGGACAGGAGACGAACACCGGGGAGCTGTTTTTT.

This clonotype showed up just once. The chain recombines TRBV21-1 with TRBJ2-7. TRBV21-1 is shown as a pseudogene. The CDR3 consists of 13 residues. The CDR3 reads CASSIGQPYEQYV. CDR3 in DNA: TGTGCCAGCAGCATTGGCCAACCCTACGAGCAGTACGTC.

V gene TRBV5-1 combines with J gene TRBJ2-3; D is undetermined. This CDR3 spans 14 amino acids. The germline V and J ends were trimmed by 2 bases and 0 bases, with 7 bases remaining between them. Per the germline V gene, CDR1 is SGHRS and CDR2 is YFSETQ. The CDR3 loop is CASSFEISTDTQYF. The CDR3 DNA follows: TGCGCCAGCAGCTTCGAAATTAGCACAGATACGCAGTATTTT.

This clonotype was counted between two and nine times. This chain connects TRBV6-5 to TRBJ1-5; D ambiguous. There are 14 residues in the CDR3. The germline V gene encodes CDR1 MNHEY and CDR2 SVGAGI. The ends were cut back, 0 bases at V and 1 base at J, with 4 bases in the middle. The CDR3 is CASSYSPSNQPQHF. The CDR3 DNA is TGTGCCAGCAGTTACTCCCCCAGCAATCAGCCCCAGCATTTT.

The V gene is TRBV20-1, the J gene TRBJ2-3; D perhaps matches TRBD2 (6 bases). The CDR3 runs 15 residues. Looked up from germline, CDR1 is DFQATT and CDR2 is SNEGSKA (reference sequence). Trimming stripped 6 bases from V and 1 base from J, with 17 bases between. CDR3 region: CSAFMGGRGTDTQYF. The CDR3 DNA is TGCAGTGCCTTCATGGGGGGTCGAGGCACAGATACGCAGTATTTT.

This clonotype showed up just a few times. The rearrangement links TRBV27 to TRBJ2-5; D possibly corresponds to TRBD1 (6 bases). The germline V and J ends were trimmed by 6 bases and 2 bases, with 16 bases remaining between them. The germline V gene has CDR1 MNHEY and CDR2 SMNVEV (reference sequence). This CDR3 is 15 amino acids long. CDR3 in amino acids: CASRQGLGAQETQYF. The CDR3 DNA is TGTGCCAGCAGGCAGGGGCTAGGAGCGCAAGAGACCCAGTACTTC.

V is TRBV14 and J is TRBJ2-1; possible D gene TRBD1, 6 bases. The CDR3 is made up of 16 amino acids. V was clipped by 3 bases and J by 0 bases, with 12 bases between them. In germline, CDR1 is SGHDN, CDR2 FVKESK. Here the CDR3 reads CASSHGQPFSYNEQFF. The CDR3 DNA sequence: TGTGCCAGCAGCCACGGACAGCCTTTCTCCTACAATGAGCAGTTCTTC.

This clonotype was observed at least ten times. The chain uses TRBV5-1 and TRBJ2-1; 11 bases map to TRBD2. The CDR3 contains 13 residues. Germline trimming cut 4 bases from V and 9 bases from J; bases unmatched to any gene: 3. CDR1 and CDR2 (germline): SGHRS, YFSETQ. The CDR3 nucleotides read TGCGCCAGCAGCGCGCTAGCGGGGGGTGAGCAGTTCTTC. Protein product: CASSALAGGEQFF.

The chain combines TRBV18 with TRBJ1-4; D remains ambiguous. Trimming left V 3 bases short and J 5 bases short, with 16 bases between. Germline CDR1 is KGHSH and CDR2 is LQKENI. CDR3 size: 16 residues. CDR3 DNA sequence: TGTGCCAGCTCACCCCAAGGCGGCGGTCGGAATGAAAAACTGTTTTTT. As protein: CASSPQGGGRNEKLFF.

This clonotype appeared a few times. The rearrangement links TRBV7-8 to TRBJ2-5, with no clear D. This CDR3 comprises 13 residues. Trimming cost V 2 bases and J 5 bases, with 9 bases left between them. The germline V gene encodes CDR1 SGHVS and CDR2 FQNEAQ. The CDR3 DNA reads as TGTGCCAGCAGCTTACACTACCCCGAGACCCAGTACTTC. Translating it yields CASSLHYPETQYF.